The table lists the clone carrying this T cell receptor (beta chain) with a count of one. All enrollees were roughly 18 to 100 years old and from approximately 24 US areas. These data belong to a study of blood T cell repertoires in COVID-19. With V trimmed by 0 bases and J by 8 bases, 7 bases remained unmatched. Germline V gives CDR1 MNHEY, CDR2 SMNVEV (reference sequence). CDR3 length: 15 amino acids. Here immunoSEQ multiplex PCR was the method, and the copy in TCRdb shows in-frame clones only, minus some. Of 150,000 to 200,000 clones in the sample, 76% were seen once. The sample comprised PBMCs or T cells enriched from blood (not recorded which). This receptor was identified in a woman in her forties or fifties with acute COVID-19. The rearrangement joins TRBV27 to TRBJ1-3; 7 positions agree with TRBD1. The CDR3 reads CASSLSSGGVDTIYF. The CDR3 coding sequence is TGTGCCAGCAGTTTATCGTCAGGGGGTGTCGACACCATATATTTT.